A selection of T cell receptor beta chains follows, all from one sample in a study of T and B cells in COVID-19 patients. TCRdb processed the multiplex PCR reads anew with MiXCR; each CDR3 protein has one entry. The sample has 5,400 or so distinct CDR3 sequences; 25% to 30% are singletons. The sequenced sample was blood. The receptors were gathered from a human donor with active COVID-19. Both conserved end residues are part of each CDR3. D genes are given only for firm matches. Some rows have no size entry. The others give once, few or many, or a class for an expanded clone.

CDR3 protein	CDR3 DNA	V gene	J gene	D gene	clone size	CDR3 length
CASSEGAGTDTQYF	TGTGCCAGCAGTGAAGGGGCCGGCACAGATACGCAGTATTTT	TRBV6-1	TRBJ2-3	-	-	14
CASSYSYGGNTGELFF	TGTGCCAGCAGTTACAGTTATGGGGGGAACACCGGGGAGCTGTTTTTT	TRBV6-5	TRBJ2-2	-	-	16
CASSLQGVGSPLHF	TGTGCCAGCAGTTTGCAGGGTGTCGGCTCACCCCTCCACTTT	TRBV7-2	TRBJ1-6	-	-	14
CASGGRLGRTDTQYF	TGTGCCAGCGGGGGTAGACTAGGCCGCACAGATACGCAGTATTTT	TRBV6-2/TRBV6-3	TRBJ2-3	-	medium-sized	15
CSAQRGGYGYTF	TGCAGTGCTCAAAGGGGGGGCTATGGCTACACCTTC	TRBV20-1	TRBJ1-2	-	-	12
CASSTSRWEAFF	TGTGCCAGCTCCACGTCTCGGTGGGAAGCTTTCTTT	TRBV5-6	TRBJ1-1	-	few	12
CSATGTSGEQETQYF	TGCAGTGCCACAGGGACTAGCGGAGAACAAGAGACCCAGTACTTC	TRBV20-1	TRBJ2-5	TRBD2	-	15
CASSQDASGAAYNEQFF	TGCGCCAGCAGCCAAGATGCCAGCGGGGCGGCCTACAATGAGCAGTTCTTC	TRBV4-3	TRBJ2-1	TRBD2	-	17
CASSLNRGLEAFF	TGTGCCAGCAGCTTAAACAGGGGGCTAGAAGCTTTCTTT	TRBV7-2	TRBJ1-1	TRBD1	-	13
CASGYEQYF	TGTGCCAGCGGCTACGAGCAGTACTTC	TRBV27	TRBJ2-7	-	few	9
CASSLGRQDDDGYTF	TGTGCCAGCTCGCTCGGGCGGCAAGACGACGATGGCTACACCTTC	TRBV18	TRBJ1-2	-	medium-sized	15
CSVQTGGAYGYTF	TGCAGCGTTCAGACAGGGGGCGCGTATGGCTACACCTTC	TRBV29-1	TRBJ1-2	TRBD1	once	13
CASSQDRGSGYTF	TGCGCCAGCAGCCAAGATCGGGGTTCTGGCTACACCTTC	TRBV4-3	TRBJ1-2	-	-	13
CATTAGRANTEAFF	TGTGCCACCACGGCCGGGAGGGCTAACACTGAAGCTTTCTTT	TRBV10-3	TRBJ1-1	-	-	14
CASSFLQQETQYF	TGTGCCAGCAGCTTTCTCCAACAAGAGACCCAGTACTTC	TRBV5-6	TRBJ2-5	-	medium-sized	13
CARLASGGADTQYF	TGTGCCAGACTCGCCAGCGGGGGGGCAGATACGCAGTATTTT	TRBV19	TRBJ2-3	TRBD2	once	14
CASSQDVYGYTF	TGTGCCAGCAGCCAGGACGTCTATGGCTACACCTTC	TRBV5-6	TRBJ1-2	-	medium-sized	12
CAWSVHSFLPNYNSNQPQHF	TGTGCCTGGAGTGTACACAGCTTTTTACCTAACTATAATAGCAATCAGCCCCAGCATTTT	TRBV30	TRBJ1-5	-	-	20
CASSLPTRRDQPQHF	TGTGCCAGTAGTCTCCCGACAAGGAGAGATCAGCCCCAGCATTTT	TRBV19	TRBJ1-5	-	-	15
CASSFPSGRAGDEQFF	TGTGCCAGCAGCTTTCCTAGCGGGAGGGCCGGGGATGAGCAGTTCTTC	TRBV5-6	TRBJ2-1	TRBD2	-	16
CASSLEGAYGYTF	TGCGCCAGCAGCTTGGAAGGAGCATATGGCTACACCTTC	TRBV5-1	TRBJ1-2	-	-	13
CASTRTSGGADTQYF	TGTGCCAGTACCCGGACTAGCGGGGGGGCAGATACGCAGTATTTT	TRBV19	TRBJ2-3	TRBD2	medium-sized	15
CASRGGGKSYNEQFF	TGTGCCAGCAGGGGAGGGGGGAAATCCTACAATGAGCAGTTCTTC	TRBV11-2	TRBJ2-1	-	few	15
CASSPQGVGNQPQHF	TGTGCCAGCAGTCCTCAGGGAGTGGGCAATCAGCCCCAGCATTTT	TRBV12-3/TRBV12-4	TRBJ1-5	-	few	15